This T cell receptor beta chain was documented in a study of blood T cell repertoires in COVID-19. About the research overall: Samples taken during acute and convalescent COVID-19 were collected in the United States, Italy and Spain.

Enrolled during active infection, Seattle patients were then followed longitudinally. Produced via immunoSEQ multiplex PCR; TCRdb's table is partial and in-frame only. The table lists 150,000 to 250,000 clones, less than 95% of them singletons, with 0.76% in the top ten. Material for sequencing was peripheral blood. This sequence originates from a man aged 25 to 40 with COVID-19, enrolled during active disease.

The CDR3 bases are TGTGCCAGCAGCGTAGGAGGGGGGGCCTCTGGAAACACCATATATTTT. It encodes CASSVGGGASGNTIYF. This chain connects TRBV9 to TRBJ1-3; tentatively, D is TRBD1 (6 bases). Trimming left V 0 bases short and J 0 bases short, with 10 bases between. The CDR3 runs 16 residues. Germline CDR1 reads SGDLS; CDR2 reads YYNGEE.